The present entry profiles one TCR beta chain with its context. What it recognizes is unknown. The data derive from a study of T cell responses to AZD1222 COVID-19 vaccine. Study-level findings and limits: Spike-specific TCRs gained breadth and depth after people received two AZD1222 doses. The donor cohort was predominantly white British with a female majority, and clonal diversity may have been underestimated. Researchers took repertoire samples only after the peak T cell response had come.

The table came from immunoSEQ multiplex PCR; TCRdb's copy has only in-frame clones and leaves some out. In the table there are 150,000 or so clones, around 90% of which are singletons. This CDR3 spans 15 amino acids. Germline CDR1 is SGHTA and CDR2 is FQGNSA. The V segment lost 5 bases and the J segment 6 bases; nucleotides outside the gene matches: 7. The TCR sequence derives from an adult who received the AZD1222 COVID-19 vaccine. Sequencing was performed on peripheral blood, taken 28 days after the second AZD1222 dose. This chain uses TRBV7-2 with TRBJ1-5; 10 bases map to TRBD1. In DNA form, the CDR3 reads TGTGCCAGCAGCGGTGGACAGGGGGAATTTCAGCCCCAGCATTTT. Translated: CASSGGQGEFQPQHF.